The text below deals with one T cell receptor (beta chain). Its antigen remains unknown. This record comes from a study of breast tumors, draining lymph nodes, adjacent tissues. Study findings and constraints: Most tumor T cells seemingly derive from lymph node, then expand in tumor.

One entry per CDR3 protein, called by TCRdb with MiXCR from the multiplex PCR reads. The data hold approximately 8,000 distinct CDR3 sequences, with about 76% observed a single time. CDR1 MDHEN and CDR2 SYDVKM come from the germline V gene. The CDR3 consists of 12 residues. V was shortened by 2 bases and J by 4 bases, with 3 bases between the two germline ends. The chain recombines TRBV28 with TRBJ1-5; no clear D gene. The clonotype comes from a female donor with breast cancer. Some clones in this sample may be carry-over from other donors' samples. Material: tumor-adjacent breast tissue. CDR3 residues: CASSLGNQPQHF. The CDR3 DNA follows: TGTGCCAGCAGTTTAGGTAATCAGCCCCAGCATTTT.